The rows below give T cell receptor beta chains drawn from one sample of a study of T cells in Graves' hyperthyroidism and ophthalmopathy. From the multiplex PCR reads, TCRdb called clonotypes with MiXCR, one entry per CDR3 protein. The data hold some 360,000 distinct CDR3 sequences, with roughly 13% observed a single time. Input material: blood. Source of these receptors: a woman between 55 and 75 years old with Graves' hyperthyroidism. Each CDR3 is given with its conserved first and last residue. A D gene is named only where the DNA matches it firmly. Not all rows give a size; the values are once, few, many and, for expanded clones, a class.

d_gene	v_gene	j_gene	abundance	CDR3aa	CDR3nt
TRBD2	TRBV20-1	TRBJ2-7	many	CSAGTSGSFYEQYF	TGCAGTGCTGGGACTAGCGGGAGCTTTTACGAGCAGTACTTC
NA	TRBV28	TRBJ2-5	few	CASNYSGETQETQYF	TGTGCCAGCAACTATAGCGGCGAAACCCAAGAGACCCAGTACTTC
NA	TRBV29-1	TRBJ1-4	few	CSARQAYNEKLFF	TGCAGCGCCCGACAGGCATATAATGAAAAACTGTTTTTT
NA	TRBV20-1	TRBJ2-5	many	CSAVVEPSETQYF	TGCAGTGCTGTGGTCGAACCCTCAGAGACCCAGTACTTC
NA	TRBV28	TRBJ1-3	many	CASSGGGLSSGNTIYF	TGTGCCAGCAGTGGGGGGGGCTTATCCTCTGGAAACACCATATATTTT
NA	TRBV7-9	TRBJ2-7	many	CASSPLGSLEQYF	TGTGCCAGCAGTCCTCTAGGGTCCCTCGAGCAGTACTTC
NA	TRBV20-1	TRBJ2-5	many	CSARAGQETQYF	TGCAGTGCTAGGGCAGGGCAAGAGACCCAGTACTTC
NA	TRBV25-1	TRBJ1-1	many	CASSDGRWNTEAFF	TGTGCCAGCAGTGACGGCAGGTGGAACACTGAAGCTTTCTTT
TRBD1	TRBV5-8	TRBJ2-1	NA	CASSSGTGGSSYNEQFF	TGTGCCAGCAGCTCCGGGACAGGGGGCTCGTCCTACAATGAGCAGTTCTTC
NA	TRBV9	TRBJ2-1	many	CASSPRGSGSPSYNEQFF	TGTGCCAGCAGCCCACGAGGAAGCGGGTCCCCCTCCTACAATGAGCAGTTCTTC
NA	TRBV19	TRBJ2-5	few	CASSIAREETQYF	TGTGCCAGTAGTATTGCCAGAGAGGAGACCCAGTACTTC
TRBD1	TRBV28	TRBJ2-2	many	CASSPTGQGNTGELFF	TGTGCCAGCAGTCCCACCGGACAGGGGAACACCGGGGAGCTGTTTTTT
NA	TRBV11-2	TRBJ1-1	many	CASSPGLTTSTEAFF	TGTGCCAGCAGCCCAGGACTGACGACGAGCACTGAAGCTTTCTTT
NA	TRBV2	TRBJ1-1	few	CASNLWVNTEAFF	TGTGCCAGCAATCTCTGGGTGAACACTGAAGCTTTCTTT
NA	TRBV5-1	TRBJ1-1	few	CASSLFGSWGGSVDTEAFF	TGCGCCAGCAGCTTGTTCGGCTCTTGGGGGGGGTCGGTGGACACTGAAGCTTTCTTT
TRBD1	TRBV28	TRBJ2-5	NA	CASSPLPGTGGGETQYF	TGTGCCAGCAGTCCCCTGCCCGGGACAGGTGGGGGAGAGACCCAGTACTTC
NA	TRBV7-9	TRBJ2-7	few	CASSPEHGARYEQYF	TGTGCCAGCAGCCCAGAACACGGGGCCCGTTACGAGCAGTACTTC
TRBD2	TRBV5-1	TRBJ2-1	NA	CASSLPGTSGSTYNEQFF	TGCGCCAGCAGCTTGCCCGGGACTAGCGGGAGTACCTACAATGAGCAGTTCTTC
TRBD1	TRBV7-9	TRBJ1-2	many	CASSIRGTYGYTF	TGTGCCAGCAGCATCAGGGGGACCTATGGCTACACCTTC
NA	TRBV24-1	TRBJ2-6	NA	CATSGSGANVLTF	TGTGCCACCAGCGGCTCTGGGGCCAACGTCCTGACTTTC
TRBD1	TRBV2	TRBJ2-5	many	CASSSWGTGQETQYF	TGTGCCAGCAGTTCCTGGGGGACAGGGCAAGAGACCCAGTACTTC
NA	TRBV18	TRBJ1-4	NA	CASSPPPSGGEKLFF	TGTGCCAGCTCACCTCCCCCCTCGGGGGGTGAAAAACTGTTTTTT
NA	TRBV19	TRBJ2-6	few	CASSIWARGAAAGANVLTF	TGTGCCAGTAGTATTTGGGCCAGGGGGGCGGCGGCTGGGGCCAACGTCCTGACTTTC
TRBD1	TRBV7-9	TRBJ2-7	NA	CASSLGFGQAYEQYF	TGTGCCAGCAGCTTAGGCTTTGGACAGGCCTACGAGCAGTACTTC
NA	TRBV6-1	TRBJ1-4	many	CASRRQFNEKLFF	TGTGCCAGCAGGAGACAATTTAATGAAAAACTGTTTTTT
NA	TRBV7-9	TRBJ1-1	few	CASRQGEGEAFF	TGTGCCAGCAGGCAAGGGGAGGGTGAAGCTTTCTTT
TRBD1	TRBV24-1	TRBJ2-5	NA	CATSDPRTGQETQYF	TGTGCCACCAGTGACCCTCGGACAGGCCAAGAGACCCAGTACTTC
NA	TRBV5-6	TRBJ2-2	NA	CASSRGSITGELFF	TGTGCCAGCAGCCGGGGGTCAATTACCGGGGAGCTGTTTTTT
NA	TRBV18	TRBJ2-5	many	CASSPGVKTQYF	TGTGCCAGCTCACCCGGAGTAAAGACCCAGTACTTC
NA	TRBV12-3/TRBV12-4	TRBJ1-1	many	CASDVTGEGNTEAFF	TGTGCCAGCGACGTGACGGGGGAAGGGAACACTGAAGCTTTCTTT
TRBD2	TRBV3-1	TRBJ2-7	many	CASSHRTSEHYEQYF	TGTGCCAGCAGCCATCGGACTAGCGAGCACTACGAGCAGTACTTC
TRBD2	TRBV20-1	TRBJ2-5	NA	CSARASGLGVEAQYF	TGCAGTGCTAGAGCTTCGGGACTAGGGGTAGAGGCCCAGTACTTC
TRBD2	TRBV11-3	TRBJ2-1	many	CASSPSGRVDEQFF	TGTGCCAGCAGTCCTAGCGGGAGGGTCGATGAGCAGTTCTTC
TRBD2	TRBV2	TRBJ2-7	NA	CASSERRLAGRREQYF	TGTGCCAGCAGTGAAAGAAGACTAGCGGGGAGGCGGGAGCAGTACTTC
NA	TRBV18	TRBJ1-5	many	CASSQQQGYNQPQHF	TGTGCCAGCTCACAACAACAGGGCTACAATCAGCCCCAGCATTTT
NA	TRBV30	TRBJ1-1	many	CAWDTGYTEAFF	TGTGCCTGGGATACAGGGTACACTGAAGCTTTCTTT
TRBD1	TRBV11-3	TRBJ1-3	few	CASSSRTGITGNTIYF	TGTGCCAGCAGCTCGCGGACAGGGATAACTGGAAACACCATATATTTT
NA	TRBV19	TRBJ1-1	many	CASSKGTTDFTEAFF	TGTGCCAGTAGCAAGGGGACAACGGACTTCACTGAAGCTTTCTTT
TRBD2	TRBV5-1	TRBJ2-1	NA	CASSKGTSNYNEQFF	TGCGCCAGCAGTAAGGGGACTAGCAACTACAATGAGCAGTTCTTC
NA	TRBV15	TRBJ1-6	many	CATSFRRTAQYNSPLHF	TGTGCCACCAGCTTTAGGCGGACAGCCCAATATAATTCACCCCTCCACTTT
NA	TRBV5-1	TRBJ2-2	many	CASSLSPQGTTGELFF	TGCGCCAGCAGCTTGTCACCTCAGGGCACCACCGGGGAGCTGTTTTTT
NA	TRBV15	TRBJ1-6	few	CATSRDPPRAANSPLHF	TGTGCCACCAGCAGAGACCCTCCCCGGGCAGCTAATTCACCCCTCCACTTT
NA	TRBV18	TRBJ2-7	NA	CASSPGQEQTEQYF	TGTGCCAGCTCACCAGGTCAAGAGCAGACCGAGCAGTACTTC